Listed below are T cell receptor beta chains from one sample, sequenced in a study of cytotoxic CD8 clonotypes in ibrutinib-treated CLL. Profiled with immunoSEQ multiplex PCR; TCRdb holds only in-frame clones, not every one. The sample shows about 140,000 clones, approximately 75% of them seen only once. Source: PBMCs, taken after 12 months of ibrutinib treatment. The source is a human donor with chronic lymphocytic leukemia. CDR3s include the opening cysteine and the closing phenylalanine or tryptophan. A D gene is named only where the DNA matches it firmly. Not all rows give a size; the values are once, few, many and, for expanded clones, a class.

V gene	J gene	clone size	D gene	CDR3 DNA	CDR3 protein
TRBV5-1	TRBJ2-4	NA	NA	TGCGCCAGCAGCTTGATGGCGAGCAAAAACATTCAGTACTTC	CASSLMASKNIQYF
TRBV13	TRBJ2-7	NA	NA	TGTGCCAGCAGCTTAGCCCGGGATTTCAATTACGAGCAGTACTTC	CASSLARDFNYEQYF
TRBV14	TRBJ1-2	NA	NA	TGTGCCAGCAGCCACATACGACAGCCGGGAAAGAACGGCTACACCTTC	CASSHIRQPGKNGYTF
TRBV5-1	TRBJ1-5	NA	TRBD1	TGCGCCAGCAGCTTGGCCGGACAGGGCGGACAGCCCCAGCATTTT	CASSLAGQGGQPQHF
TRBV29-1	TRBJ2-2	NA	NA	TGCAGCGTTGCCCCCGGGGCAGGGAACCCCGGGGAGCTGTTTTTT	CSVAPGAGNPGELFF
TRBV7-6	TRBJ1-1	NA	NA	TGTGCCAGCAGCTTAGTTGGCAGGGAGAGGGTGAACACTGAAGCTTTCTTT	CASSLVGRERVNTEAFF
TRBV19	TRBJ2-2	NA	NA	TGTGCCAGTAGAAGGCAGTTAGGGCCCGGGGAGCTGTTTTTT	CASRRQLGPGELFF
TRBV2	TRBJ2-3	once	NA	TGTGCCAGCAGTGAACAGCTACGCACAGATACGCAGTATTTT	CASSEQLRTDTQYF
TRBV30	TRBJ1-3	few	NA	TGTGCCTGGAGCCTATCGGGTGCCAGGGGCTCTGGAAACACCATATATTTT	CAWSLSGARGSGNTIYF
TRBV6-1	TRBJ1-2	few	NA	TGTGCCAGCAGTGAAGAATTTCTAAGAGGCTACACCTTC	CASSEEFLRGYTF
TRBV19	TRBJ1-2	NA	TRBD1	TGTGCCAGTAGTATGGGACAGGGGGTCTATGGCTACACCTTC	CASSMGQGVYGYTF
TRBV25-1	TRBJ2-7	NA	NA	TGTGCCAGCAGTGGAGGGGGTAGCTCCTACGAGCAGTACTTC	CASSGGGSSYEQYF
TRBV28	TRBJ2-5	NA	NA	TGTGCCAGCAGTTTAACCCCGGGAGTCCCCCAAGAGACCCAGTACTTC	CASSLTPGVPQETQYF
TRBV27	TRBJ2-5	once	TRBD2	TGTGCCAGCAGTTTATGGGGGGGAGAGACCCAGTACTTC	CASSLWGGETQYF
TRBV4-2	TRBJ2-1	NA	TRBD2	TGTGCCAGCAGCCCGACCTCCCTAGCGGGGGGACACAATGAGCAGTTCTTC	CASSPTSLAGGHNEQFF
TRBV10-3	TRBJ2-1	NA	TRBD2	TGTGCCATCAGAAGAGGGACTAGCGGGGTAAATGAGCAGTTCTTC	CAIRRGTSGVNEQFF
TRBV30	TRBJ2-5	NA	NA	TGTGCCTGGAGTGTAAGGCTAGGGGAGACCCAGTACTTC	CAWSVRLGETQYF
TRBV5-1	TRBJ2-7	NA	NA	TGCGCCAGCAGCACACAGGGCTTGAGCTCCTACGAGCAGTACTTC	CASSTQGLSSYEQYF
TRBV18	TRBJ2-3	NA	NA	TGTGCCAGCTCACCGGGAAAAGATACGCAGTATTTT	CASSPGKDTQYF
TRBV5-5	TRBJ1-2	NA	NA	TGTGCCAGCAGCTTGAACCCTCCAGCGAACTATGGCTACACCTTC	CASSLNPPANYGYTF
TRBV19	TRBJ2-7	once	NA	TGTGCCAGTAGTACCCGGGACGGCTCCTACGAGCAGTACTTC	CASSTRDGSYEQYF
TRBV10-3	TRBJ2-3	NA	TRBD2	TGTGCCATCAGTGCACTCGGGGGGGGCCTGGCAGATACGCAGTATTTT	CAISALGGGLADTQYF
TRBV28	TRBJ1-2	NA	NA	TGTGCCAGCAGTTCACCACCTGAGGGGGGCATCAATGGCTACACCTTC	CASSSPPEGGINGYTF
TRBV4-1	TRBJ1-1	NA	NA	TGCGCCAGCAGCCACCTAGAGACAGGGAACACTGAAGCTTTCTTT	CASSHLETGNTEAFF
TRBV7-9	TRBJ1-5	NA	TRBD1	TGTGCCAGCAGCTTGGACAGGGGGTCCAATCAGCCCCAGCATTTT	CASSLDRGSNQPQHF
TRBV5-8	TRBJ2-3	NA	NA	TGTGCCCTGCAAGGGCCTTACAAAGATACGCAGTATTTT	CALQGPYKDTQYF
TRBV19	TRBJ2-7	NA	TRBD2	TGTGCCAGTAGAGCTTTTAGCGGGGGGTACGAGCAGTACTTC	CASRAFSGGYEQYF
TRBV6-5	TRBJ2-7	NA	TRBD2	TGTGCCAGCAGTCCAGGGACTAGCGGAGAAGGCGAGCAGTACTTC	CASSPGTSGEGEQYF
TRBV9	TRBJ1-2	NA	NA	TGTGCCAGCAGCCCCGATAGGGCGGGGGTTGGCTACACCTTC	CASSPDRAGVGYTF
TRBV14	TRBJ2-7	NA	NA	TGTGCCAGCAGCCAAGTTAACTTAATTAGGAGCTCCTACGAGCAGTACTTC	CASSQVNLIRSSYEQYF
TRBV4-1	TRBJ1-1	NA	NA	TGCGCCAGCAGCTGGACAGTTATCACTGAAGCTTTCTTT	CASSWTVITEAFF
TRBV7-9	TRBJ1-1	NA	NA	TGTGCCAGCAGCTTAGGAGGGGTAACTGAAGCTTTCTTT	CASSLGGVTEAFF
TRBV27	TRBJ1-1	NA	NA	TGTGCCAGCAGGGCGACTCCGCTGTGGAACACTGAAGCTTTCTTT	CASRATPLWNTEAFF
TRBV5-6	TRBJ2-1	NA	TRBD2	TGTGCCAGCAGCTTGGTTAAACTAGCGGGGGCCCACAATGAGCAGTTCTTC	CASSLVKLAGAHNEQFF
TRBV7-2	TRBJ2-7	NA	NA	TGTGCCAGCAGCTTTGTGCGGTCTAGCGAGCAGTACTTC	CASSFVRSSEQYF
TRBV27	TRBJ2-7	few	NA	TGTGCCAGCAGTTTAGGGACTGTTTCGGCGTCCGAGCAGTACTTC	CASSLGTVSASEQYF
TRBV6-6	TRBJ2-7	few	NA	TGTGCCAGCAGTGTACAGGAGAACTCCTACGAGCAGTACTTC	CASSVQENSYEQYF
TRBV9	TRBJ1-4	NA	TRBD1	TGTGCCAGCAGCACCGGGACAGGGGGCGAAAAACTGTTTTTT	CASSTGTGGEKLFF
TRBV30	TRBJ1-6	NA	NA	TGTGCCTGGAGTGTAAAGGCAGCGAGCTCCTATAATTCACCCCTCCACTTT	CAWSVKAASSYNSPLHF
TRBV7-3	TRBJ2-3	NA	NA	TGTGCCAGCAGCCTTATGGGGAATACGCAGTATTTT	CASSLMGNTQYF
TRBV5-1	TRBJ1-2	NA	NA	TGCGCCACCATACTTGCTTATGGCTACACCTTC	CATILAYGYTF
TRBV10-3	TRBJ2-1	NA	NA	TGTGCCATCAGTGAGTCGACCAATGAGCAGTTCTTC	CAISESTNEQFF
TRBV27	TRBJ1-5	NA	NA	TGTGCCAGCAGTTTATCAGGCCAGGGGCTAAGCAATCAGCCCCAGCATTTT	CASSLSGQGLSNQPQHF
TRBV27	TRBJ1-2	NA	TRBD1	TGTGCCAGCAGAGGGACAGGGAAGGGCTACACCTTC	CASRGTGKGYTF
TRBV28	TRBJ2-2	NA	NA	TGTGCCAGCACCCAACCGAACACCGGGGAGCTGTTTTTT	CASTQPNTGELFF
TRBV7-9	TRBJ2-3	few	NA	TGTGCCAGCAGCTTAGGTAGGGACGCGCAGTATTTT	CASSLGRDAQYF
TRBV5-6	TRBJ1-1	NA	NA	TGTGCCAGCAGCTTGTACCGGGGGATGAACACTGAAGCTTTCTTT	CASSLYRGMNTEAFF
TRBV6-5	TRBJ2-3	NA	TRBD2	TGTGCCAGCAGTTGGGGACTAGCGGGGGAGACAGATACGCAGTATTTT	CASSWGLAGETDTQYF
TRBV7-8	TRBJ2-7	NA	NA	TGTGCCAGCAGCTTAGGGCAGTTAAGCTCCTACGAGCAGTACTTC	CASSLGQLSSYEQYF
TRBV7-9	TRBJ2-7	once	TRBD2	TGTGCCAGCAGCTTTAGCGGGTCCCCCTACGAGCAGTACTTC	CASSFSGSPYEQYF
TRBV11-1	TRBJ1-4	NA	NA	TGTGCCAGCAGCTTACACCCAAGGGTTGAAAAACTGTTTTTT	CASSLHPRVEKLFF
TRBV19	TRBJ1-4	NA	NA	TGTGCCAGTAGGTCGGGATCAACTAATGAAAAACTGTTTTTT	CASRSGSTNEKLFF
TRBV6-5	TRBJ2-1	NA	TRBD2	TGTGCCAGCAGTCGGGGGGGAGGACAGTTCTTC	CASSRGGGQFF
TRBV2	TRBJ2-1	NA	TRBD1	TGTGCCACCAGGGCGGGACAGGGGGTCAATGAGCAGTTCTTC	CATRAGQGVNEQFF
TRBV18	TRBJ2-5	NA	NA	TGTGCCAGCTCACCAGACAGCCAAGAGACCCAGTACTTC	CASSPDSQETQYF